The entry below describes one T cell receptor beta chain. The data were taken from a study of blood T cell repertoires in COVID-19. Study-level background: There were acute and convalescent COVID-19 samples, and they came from the United States, Italy and Spain. T cells, B-cell-depleted T cells, or PBMCs provided the cDNA or gDNA that served as material.

The repertoire was sequenced with immunoSEQ multiplex PCR; TCRdb's copy has only in-frame clones and lacks some. This sample has 250,000 or so clones, with 65% to 85% found just once. The CDR3 loop spans 14 amino acids. Germline loops: CDR1 SEHNR, CDR2 FQNEAQ (reference sequence). The V end was cut by 5 bases, the J end by 6 bases, with 16 bases between. The chain joins TRBV7-9 to TRBJ2-5; D is possibly TRBD2 (6 bases). The material sequenced was peripheral blood. The origin of this receptor is a woman aged 40-49 years who had recovered from COVID-19. CDR3 nucleotide sequence: TGTGCCAGCAGCCACTTGGGAGGAGTTAAGACCCAGTACTTC. Its translation: CASSHLGGVKTQYF.